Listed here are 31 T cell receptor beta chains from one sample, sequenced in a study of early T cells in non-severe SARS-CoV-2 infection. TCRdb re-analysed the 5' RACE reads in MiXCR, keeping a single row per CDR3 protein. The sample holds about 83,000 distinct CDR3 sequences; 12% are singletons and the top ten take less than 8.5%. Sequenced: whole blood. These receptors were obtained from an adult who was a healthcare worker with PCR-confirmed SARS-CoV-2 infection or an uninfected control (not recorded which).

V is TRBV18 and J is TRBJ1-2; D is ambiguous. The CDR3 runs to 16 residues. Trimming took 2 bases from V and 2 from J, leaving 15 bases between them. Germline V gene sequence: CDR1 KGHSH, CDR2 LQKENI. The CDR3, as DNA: TGTGCCAGCTCACCAGGGCAGAATTACATAAACTATGGCTACACCTTC. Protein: CASSPGQNYINYGYTF.

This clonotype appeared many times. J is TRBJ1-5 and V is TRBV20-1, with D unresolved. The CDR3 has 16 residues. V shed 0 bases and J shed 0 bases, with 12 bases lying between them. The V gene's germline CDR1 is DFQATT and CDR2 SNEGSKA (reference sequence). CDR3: CSARDDARYSNQPQHF. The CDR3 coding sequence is TGCAGTGCTAGAGATGACGCCCGGTATAGCAATCAGCCCCAGCATTTT.

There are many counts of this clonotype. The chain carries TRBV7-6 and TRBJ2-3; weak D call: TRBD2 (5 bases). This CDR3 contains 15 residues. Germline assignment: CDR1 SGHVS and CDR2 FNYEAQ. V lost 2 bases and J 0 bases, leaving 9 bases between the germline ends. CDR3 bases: TGTGCCAGCAGCTTAAGCGGTACTAGCACAGATACGCAGTATTTT. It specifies CASSLSGTSTDTQYF. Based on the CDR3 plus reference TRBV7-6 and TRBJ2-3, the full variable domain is GAGVSQSPRYKVTKRGQDVALRCDPISGHVSLYWYRQALGQGPEFLTYFNYEAQQDKSGLPNDRFSAERPEGSISTLTIQRTEQRDSAMYRCASSLSGTSTDTQYFGPGTRLTVL.

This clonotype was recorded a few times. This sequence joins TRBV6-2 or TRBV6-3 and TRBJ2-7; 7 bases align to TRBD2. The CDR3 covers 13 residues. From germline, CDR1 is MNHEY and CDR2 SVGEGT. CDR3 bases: TGTTCAAGCCGCGGGAGTGGCTTAGACGAGCAGTACTTC. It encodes CSSRGSGLDEQYF.

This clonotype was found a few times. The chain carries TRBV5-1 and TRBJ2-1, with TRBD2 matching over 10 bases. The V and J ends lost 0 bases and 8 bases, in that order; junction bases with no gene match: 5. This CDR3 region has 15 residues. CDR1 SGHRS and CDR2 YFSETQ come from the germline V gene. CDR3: CASSLDPSGSDEQFF. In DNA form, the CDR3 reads TGCGCCAGCAGCTTGGATCCTAGCGGGAGTGATGAGCAGTTCTTC.

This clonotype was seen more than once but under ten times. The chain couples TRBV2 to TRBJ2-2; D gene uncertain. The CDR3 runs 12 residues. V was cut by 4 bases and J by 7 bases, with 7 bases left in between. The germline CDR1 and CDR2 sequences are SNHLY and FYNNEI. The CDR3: CASSVTLGELFF. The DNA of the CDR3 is TGTGCCAGCAGTGTTACCCTCGGGGAGCTGTTTTTT.

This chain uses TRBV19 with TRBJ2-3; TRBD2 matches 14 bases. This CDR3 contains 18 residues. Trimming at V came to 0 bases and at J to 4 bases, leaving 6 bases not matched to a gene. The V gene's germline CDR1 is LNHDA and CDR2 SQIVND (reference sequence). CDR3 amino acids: CASSIEGLAGGSADTQYF. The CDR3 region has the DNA TGTGCCAGTAGTATAGAAGGACTAGCGGGAGGTTCGGCAGATACGCAGTATTTT.

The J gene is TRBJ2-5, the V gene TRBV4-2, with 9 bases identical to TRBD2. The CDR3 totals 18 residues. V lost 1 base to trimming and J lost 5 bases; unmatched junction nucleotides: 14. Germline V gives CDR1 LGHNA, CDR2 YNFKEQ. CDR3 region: CASSQGASGIPMSETQYF. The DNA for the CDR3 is TGTGCCAGCAGCCAAGGGGCTAGCGGGATTCCGATGTCCGAGACCCAGTACTTC.

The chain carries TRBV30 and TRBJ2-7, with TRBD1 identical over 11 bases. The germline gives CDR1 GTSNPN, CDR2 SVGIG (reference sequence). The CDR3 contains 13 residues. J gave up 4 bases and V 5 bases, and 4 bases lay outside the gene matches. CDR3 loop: CAWGTGGFYEQYF. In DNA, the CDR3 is TGTGCCTGGGGGACAGGGGGGTTTTACGAGCAGTACTTC.

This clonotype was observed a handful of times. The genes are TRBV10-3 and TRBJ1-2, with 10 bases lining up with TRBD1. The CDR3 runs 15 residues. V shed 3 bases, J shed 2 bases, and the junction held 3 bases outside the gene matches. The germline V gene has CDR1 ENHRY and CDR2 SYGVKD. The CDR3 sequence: CAISERDRGNYGYTF. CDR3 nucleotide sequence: TGTGCCATCAGTGAAAGGGACAGGGGCAACTATGGCTACACCTTC.

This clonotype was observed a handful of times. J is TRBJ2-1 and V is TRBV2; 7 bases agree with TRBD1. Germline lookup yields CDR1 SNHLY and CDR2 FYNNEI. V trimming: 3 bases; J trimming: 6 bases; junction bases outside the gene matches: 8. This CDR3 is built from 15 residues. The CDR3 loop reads CASSEDRPLGNEQFF. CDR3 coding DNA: TGTGCCAGCAGTGAGGACAGGCCCCTTGGCAATGAGCAGTTCTTC. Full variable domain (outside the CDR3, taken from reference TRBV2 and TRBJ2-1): EPEVTQTPSHQVTQMGQEVILRCVPISNHLYFYWYRQILGQKVEFLVSFYNNEISEKSEIFDDQFSVERPDGSNFTLKIRSTKLEDSAMYFCASSEDRPLGNEQFFGPGTRLTVL.

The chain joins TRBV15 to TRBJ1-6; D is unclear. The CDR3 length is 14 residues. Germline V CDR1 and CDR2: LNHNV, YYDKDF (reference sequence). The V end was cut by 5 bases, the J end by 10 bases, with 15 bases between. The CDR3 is CATSLDLKRSPLHF. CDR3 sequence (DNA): TGTGCCACCAGCTTGGACTTAAAGCGGTCACCCCTCCACTTT.

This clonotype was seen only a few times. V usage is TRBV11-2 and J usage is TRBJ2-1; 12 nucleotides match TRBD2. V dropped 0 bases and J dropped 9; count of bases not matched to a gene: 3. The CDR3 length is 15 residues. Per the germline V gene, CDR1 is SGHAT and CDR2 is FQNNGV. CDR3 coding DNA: TGTGCCAGCAGCTTAGATGGACTAGCGGGATTTGAGCAGTTCTTC. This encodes CASSLDGLAGFEQFF.

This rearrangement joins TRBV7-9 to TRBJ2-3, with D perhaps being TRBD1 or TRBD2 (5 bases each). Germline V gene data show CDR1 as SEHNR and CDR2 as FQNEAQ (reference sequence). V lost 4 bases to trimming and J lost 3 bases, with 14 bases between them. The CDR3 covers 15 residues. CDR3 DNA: TGTGCCAGCAGCTCGGGGACGGCCCCTACAGATACGCAGTATTTT. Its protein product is CASSSGTAPTDTQYF.

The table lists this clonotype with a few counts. DNA for the CDR3: TGTGCCAGTAGTATGTCTAGCGGGAGTTCCTCAGGTGAGCAGTTCTTC. It codes for CASSMSSGSSSGEQFF. The V gene is TRBV19, the J gene TRBJ2-1, with 10 bases that match TRBD2. CDR1 and CDR2 (germline): LNHDA, SQIVND (reference sequence). Trimming removed 3 bases from V and 9 bases from J; junction bases left unmatched: 11. The length of the CDR3 is 16 residues.

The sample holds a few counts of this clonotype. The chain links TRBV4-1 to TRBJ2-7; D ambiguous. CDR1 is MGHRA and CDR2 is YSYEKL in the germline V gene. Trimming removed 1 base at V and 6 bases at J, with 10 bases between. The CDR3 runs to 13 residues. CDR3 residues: CASSQASQGEQYF. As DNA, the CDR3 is TGCGCCAGCAGCCAAGCCAGCCAAGGCGAGCAGTACTTC.

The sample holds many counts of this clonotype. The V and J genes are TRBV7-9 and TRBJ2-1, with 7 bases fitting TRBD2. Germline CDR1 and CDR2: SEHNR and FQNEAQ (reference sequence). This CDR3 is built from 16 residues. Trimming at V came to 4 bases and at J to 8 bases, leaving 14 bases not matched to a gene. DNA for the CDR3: TGTGCCAGCAGCTCCGGGACTATTCAAAGTTGGGATGAGCAGTTCTTC. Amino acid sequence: CASSSGTIQSWDEQFF.

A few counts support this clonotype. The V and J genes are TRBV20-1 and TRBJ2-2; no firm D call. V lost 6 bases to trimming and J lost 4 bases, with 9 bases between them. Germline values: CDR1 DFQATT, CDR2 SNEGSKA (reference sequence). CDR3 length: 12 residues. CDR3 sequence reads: CSALRGTGELFF. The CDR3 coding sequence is TGCAGTGCACTAAGAGGCACCGGGGAGCTGTTTTTT.

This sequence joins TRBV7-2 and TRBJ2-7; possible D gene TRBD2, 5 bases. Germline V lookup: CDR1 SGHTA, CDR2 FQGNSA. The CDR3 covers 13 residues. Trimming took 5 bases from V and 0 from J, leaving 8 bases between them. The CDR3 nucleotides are TGTGCCAGCAGCCACCGGGACTCCTACGAGCAGTACTTC. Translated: CASSHRDSYEQYF. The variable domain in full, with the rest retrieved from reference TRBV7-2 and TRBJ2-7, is GAGVSQSPSNKVTEKGKDVELRCDPISGHTALYWYRQSLGQGLEFLIYFQGNSAPDKSGLPSDRFSAERTGGSVSTLTIQRTQQEDSAVYLCASSHRDSYEQYFGPGTRLTVT.

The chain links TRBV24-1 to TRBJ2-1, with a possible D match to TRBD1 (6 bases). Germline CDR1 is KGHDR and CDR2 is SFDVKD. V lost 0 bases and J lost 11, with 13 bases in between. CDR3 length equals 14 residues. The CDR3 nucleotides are TGTGCCACCAGTGATTTGCAAATCAGGGGCAAGCAGTTCTTC. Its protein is CATSDLQIRGKQFF.

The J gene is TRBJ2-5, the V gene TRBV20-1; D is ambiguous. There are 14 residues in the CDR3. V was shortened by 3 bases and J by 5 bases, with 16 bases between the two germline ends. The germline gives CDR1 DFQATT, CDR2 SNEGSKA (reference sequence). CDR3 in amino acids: CSASRGPRVETQYF. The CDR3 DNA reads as TGCAGTGCTAGTAGAGGTCCAAGAGTGGAGACCCAGTACTTC.

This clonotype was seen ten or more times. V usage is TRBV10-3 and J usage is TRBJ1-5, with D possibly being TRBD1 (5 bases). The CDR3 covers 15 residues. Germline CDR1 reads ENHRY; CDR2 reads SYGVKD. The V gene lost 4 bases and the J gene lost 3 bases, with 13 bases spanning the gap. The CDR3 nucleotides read TGTGCCATCAGTGTTGATATAGGGGTCAATCAGCCCCAGCATTTT. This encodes CAISVDIGVNQPQHF.

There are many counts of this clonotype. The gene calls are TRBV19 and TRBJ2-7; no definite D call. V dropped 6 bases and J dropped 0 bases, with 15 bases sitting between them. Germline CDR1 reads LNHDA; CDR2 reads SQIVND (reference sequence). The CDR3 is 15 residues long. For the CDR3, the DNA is TGTGCCAGTAGGAAATTCGGCTTTGACTCCTACGAGCAGTACTTC. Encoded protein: CASRKFGFDSYEQYF.

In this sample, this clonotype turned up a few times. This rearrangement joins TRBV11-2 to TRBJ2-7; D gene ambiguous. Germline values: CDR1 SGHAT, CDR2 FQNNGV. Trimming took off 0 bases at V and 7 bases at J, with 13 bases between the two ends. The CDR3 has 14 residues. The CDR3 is CASSLDGSFGEQYF. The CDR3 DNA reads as TGTGCCAGCAGCTTAGATGGTAGTTTTGGTGAGCAGTACTTC.

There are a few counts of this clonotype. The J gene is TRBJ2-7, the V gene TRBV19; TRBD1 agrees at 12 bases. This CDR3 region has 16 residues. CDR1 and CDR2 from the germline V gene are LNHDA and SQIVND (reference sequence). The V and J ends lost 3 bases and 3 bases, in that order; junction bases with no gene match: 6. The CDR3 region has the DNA TGTGCCAGTAGTATGCGAGGGACAGGGGGCTTCTACGAGCAGTACTTC. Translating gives CASSMRGTGGFYEQYF.

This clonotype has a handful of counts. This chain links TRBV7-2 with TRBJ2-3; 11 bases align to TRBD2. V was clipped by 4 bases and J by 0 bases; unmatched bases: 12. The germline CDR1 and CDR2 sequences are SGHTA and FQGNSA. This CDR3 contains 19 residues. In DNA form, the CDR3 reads TGTGCCAGCAGCTCCTGGGGACTAGCGGAAAAAGGAAGCACAGATACGCAGTATTTT. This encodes CASSSWGLAEKGSTDTQYF.

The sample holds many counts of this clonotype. The CDR3 reads CASRVGGADTQYF. The CDR3 DNA reads as TGTGCCAGCAGGGTAGGGGGAGCAGATACGCAGTATTTT. This chain links TRBV11-2 with TRBJ2-3; tentatively, D is TRBD1 (6 bases). Deletions cut 6 bases from V and 4 bases from J, with 11 bases between. Germline loops: CDR1 SGHAT, CDR2 FQNNGV. The CDR3 consists of 13 residues.

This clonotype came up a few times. The CDR3 reads CASSLGSAETQYF. CDR3 DNA: TGTGCCAGCAGCTTAGGTAGCGCAGAGACCCAGTACTTC. The chain carries TRBV11-3 and TRBJ2-5, with a possible D match to TRBD2 (5 bases). Deletions cut 1 base from V and 4 bases from J, with 7 bases between. CDR3 length equals 13 residues. CDR1 and CDR2 from the germline V gene are SGHNT and YENEEA.

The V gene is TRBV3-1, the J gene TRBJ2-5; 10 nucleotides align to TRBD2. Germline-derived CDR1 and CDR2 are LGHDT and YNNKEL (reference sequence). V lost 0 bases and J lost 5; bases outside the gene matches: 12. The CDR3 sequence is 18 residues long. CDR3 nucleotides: TGTGCCAGCAGCCAAGATCATAGCGGGAGGAGTTTAACGGAGACCCAGTACTTC. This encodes CASSQDHSGRSLTETQYF.

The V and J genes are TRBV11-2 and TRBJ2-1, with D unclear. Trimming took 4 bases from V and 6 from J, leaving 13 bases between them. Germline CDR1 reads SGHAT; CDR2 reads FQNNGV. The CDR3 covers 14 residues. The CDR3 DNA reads TGTGCCAGCAGCTCCCTTGTAGCCCCCAATGAGCAGTTCTTC. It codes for CASSSLVAPNEQFF.

The CDR3, as DNA: TGCAGCGTGTTTGAGGTCTTCGGTTCCTACGAGCAGTACTTC. Protein product: CSVFEVFGSYEQYF. The chain carries TRBV29-1 and TRBJ2-7; D remains ambiguous. Germline assignment: CDR1 SQVTM and CDR2 ANQGSEA. CDR3 length equals 14 residues. V dropped 6 bases and J dropped 1 base, with 16 bases sitting between them.